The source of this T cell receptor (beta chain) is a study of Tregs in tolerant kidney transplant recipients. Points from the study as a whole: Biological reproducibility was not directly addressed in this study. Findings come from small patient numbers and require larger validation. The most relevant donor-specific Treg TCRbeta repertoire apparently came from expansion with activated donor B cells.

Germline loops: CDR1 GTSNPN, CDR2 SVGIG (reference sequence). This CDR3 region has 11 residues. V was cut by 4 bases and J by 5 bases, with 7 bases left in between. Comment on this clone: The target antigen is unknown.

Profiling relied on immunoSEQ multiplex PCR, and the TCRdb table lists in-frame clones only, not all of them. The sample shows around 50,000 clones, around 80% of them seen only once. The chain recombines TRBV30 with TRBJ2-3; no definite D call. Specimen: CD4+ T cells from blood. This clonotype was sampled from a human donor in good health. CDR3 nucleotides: TGTGCCTGGACCTCGTTAGATACGCAGTATTTT. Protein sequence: CAWTSLDTQYF.